This TCR beta chain was obtained from a study of identical twins. MiXCR, run by TCRdb on the 5' RACE reads, gives a single entry per CDR3 protein. The sample holds hundreds of thousands of distinct CDR3 sequences, 9% to 15% seen once. The CDR3 totals 13 residues. The sample was also linked to a second study, of yellow fever vaccine responses in identical twins.

The TCR comes from a woman between 18 and 29 years old in good health. The V gene is TRBV21-1, the J gene TRBJ2-7. TRBV21-1 is tagged as a pseudogene. The specimen was PBMCs. The CDR3 loop is CASSQRRSYEQYV. The CDR3 DNA follows: TGTGCCAGCAGTCAAAGGAGATCCTACGAGCAGTACGTC.